This is a list of T cell receptor beta chains from one sample in a study of blood T cells in healthy people across ages. TCRdb independently ran MiXCR on the 5' RACE reads; one entry per CDR3 protein. The sample has 2 million or so distinct CDR3 sequences, 49% seen once. The sequencing sample was made of blood. Receptors originate from a woman aged 40 to 50 in good health. Both conserved end residues are part of each CDR3. D genes are given only for firm matches. The size of a clone is reported for some rows only, either as once, few or many, or as a class for expanded clones.

size	J	D	V	CDR3	DNA
NA	TRBJ2-3	TRBD1	TRBV5-1	CASSVPGQGTDTQYF	TGCGCCAGCAGCGTACCGGGACAGGGGACGGATACGCAGTATTTT
NA	TRBJ2-5	TRBD2	TRBV28	CASSLLVGLASETQYF	TGTGCCAGCAGTTTATTAGTGGGACTAGCGTCGGAGACCCAGTACTTC
NA	TRBJ2-5	NA	TRBV4-3	CASSRTRQVPRLYF	TGCGCCAGCAGTCGGACTCGTCAGGTCCCGAGGTTGTACTTC
NA	TRBJ2-7	TRBD2	TRBV2	CASNQGLGVNEQYF	TGTGCCAGCAATCAGGGACTAGGAGTGAACGAGCAGTACTTC
NA	TRBJ2-1	TRBD2	TRBV9	CASSVGLAGEKIYNEQFF	TGTGCCAGCAGCGTAGGACTAGCGGGGGAGAAAATCTACAATGAGCAGTTCTTC
NA	TRBJ2-1	TRBD2	TRBV27	CASSEAGGITYNERFF	TGTGCCAGCAGTGAAGCGGGGGGGATCACATACAATGAGCGGTTCTTC
few	TRBJ1-1	NA	TRBV6-2/TRBV6-3	CASSYVNTEAFF	TGTGCCAGCAGTTACGTGAACACTGAAGCTTTCTTT
NA	TRBJ2-5	TRBD2	TRBV20-1	CSASLLAGGPKTQYF	TGCAGTGCTAGCCTACTAGCGGGGGGGCCTAAGACCCAGTACTTC
once	TRBJ2-7	NA	TRBV28	CASSSSTGSLYERYF	TGTGCCAGCAGTAGCTCGACGGGGTCCTTATACGAGCGGTACTTC
NA	TRBJ1-1	NA	TRBV6-5	CASSLRGGIEAFF	TGTGCCAGCAGTCTTCGGGGGGGCATCGAAGCTTTCTTT
few	TRBJ2-1	TRBD1	TRBV28	CASSRQGNYNEQFF	TGTGCCAGCAGTCGACAGGGTAACTACAATGAGCAGTTCTTC
NA	TRBJ2-5	NA	TRBV2	CASSPTHRVGGETQYF	TGTGCCAGCAGCCCCACCCACAGGGTTGGGGGAGAGACCCAGTACTTC
NA	TRBJ2-7	NA	TRBV21-1	CASSKLGTGLGDEQYF	TGTGCCAGCAGCAAGTTGGGGACGGGGTTGGGTGACGAGCAGTACTTC
once	TRBJ2-1	TRBD1	TRBV7-9	CASSPPGQLLSYNEQFF	TGTGCCAGCAGCCCCCCGGGACAGCTGCTCTCCTACAATGAGCAGTTCTTC
NA	TRBJ2-3	TRBD2	TRBV3-1	CATKKTSGVTDTQYF	TGTGCCACCAAGAAGACTAGCGGGGTCACAGATACGCAGTATTTT
few	TRBJ2-7	TRBD2	TRBV29-1	CSVEDGPAGGVYEQYF	TGCAGCGTTGAAGATGGACCCGCCGGGGGGGTCTACGAGCAGTACTTC
NA	TRBJ2-5	TRBD1	TRBV5-1	CASSLVDREETQYF	TGCGCCAGCAGCTTGGTCGACAGGGAAGAGACCCAGTACTTC
NA	TRBJ1-4	TRBD1	TRBV5-4	CASSFGQGPPDEKLFF	TGTGCCAGCAGCTTCGGACAGGGGCCACCGGATGAAAAACTGTTTTTT